The 22 T cell receptor beta chains given below trace back to one sample, sequenced in a study of shared clonotypes between healthy human individuals. Libraries were prepared by immunoSEQ multiplex PCR; TCRdb keeps only in-frame clonotypes and omits some of them. This sample has about 1.5 million clones, with roughly 98% found just once. Source material: naive CD4+ T cells sorted from blood. Subset meaning: CD45RA+ positively selected. These receptors all come from a man aged 25-45 years in good health.

The chain couples TRBV14 to TRBJ2-1; 8 bases map to TRBD2. The ends lost 4 bases at V and 4 bases at J; junction bases unmatched: 12. The germline gives CDR1 SGHDN, CDR2 FVKESK. The CDR3 has 17 residues. CDR3 DNA: TGTGCCAGCAGCCGCCCGCCCCAGCGGGAGTTGTACAATGAGCAGTTCTTC. Amino acids: CASSRPPQRELYNEQFF.

This clone was seen only once. This sequence joins TRBV28 and TRBJ2-1, with 7 bases aligning to TRBD2. The germline V gene has CDR1 MDHEN and CDR2 SYDVKM. V shed 5 bases, J shed 3 bases, and the junction held 7 bases outside the gene matches. The CDR3 extends over 15 amino acids. CDR3 nucleotide sequence: TGTGCCAGCAGTCGACTAGCAGGCGGCTACAATGAGCAGTTCTTC. It specifies CASSRLAGGYNEQFF.

The V gene is TRBV27, the J gene TRBJ2-7, with TRBD2 matching over 16 bases. V was clipped by 2 bases and J by 0 bases; unmatched bases: 4. Germline CDR1 is MNHEY and CDR2 is SMNVEV (reference sequence). The CDR3 has 18 residues. CDR3 protein: CASSLRGTSGRVSYEQYF. The CDR3, as DNA: TGTGCCAGCAGTTTACGAGGGACTAGCGGGAGGGTCTCCTACGAGCAGTACTTC.

V gene TRBV2 combines with J gene TRBJ2-5; D perhaps matches TRBD1 (5 bases). From germline, CDR1 is SNHLY and CDR2 FYNNEI. V was trimmed by 2 bases and J by 3 bases, leaving 7 bases between them. The CDR3 runs 13 residues. The CDR3 loop is CASSEYRKETQYF. For the CDR3, the DNA is TGTGCCAGCAGTGAATACAGGAAAGAGACCCAGTACTTC. Looking up the rest from reference TRBV2 and TRBJ2-5 gives the full variable domain: EPEVTQTPSHQVTQMGQEVILRCVPISNHLYFYWYRQILGQKVEFLVSFYNNEISEKSEIFDDQFSVERPDGSNFTLKIRSTKLEDSAMYFCASSEYRKETQYFGPGTRLLVL.

The V call is TRBV18, the J call TRBJ2-7; 13 nucleotides match TRBD2. J lost 1 base, V lost 2 bases, and 20 bases had no gene match. The germline gives CDR1 KGHSH, CDR2 LQKENI. This CDR3 region has 22 residues. CDR3: CASSPISDFWTSGSRASYEQYF. Written as DNA, the CDR3 is TGTGCCAGCTCACCAATCTCGGACTTCTGGACTAGCGGGAGCCGAGCGTCCTACGAGCAGTACTTC.

The chain couples TRBV6-5 to TRBJ2-1; unclear D gene. Deletions cut 0 bases from V and 0 bases from J, with 6 bases between. Germline loops: CDR1 MNHEY, CDR2 SVGAGI. The CDR3 runs to 15 residues. The CDR3 DNA sequence: TGTGCCAGCAGTTACTCGGAGAGCTCCTACAATGAGCAGTTCTTC. Protein: CASSYSESSYNEQFF.

This clone showed up just a few times. Other DNA sequences in this sample translate to the same CDR3. The chain has TRBV20-1 and TRBJ2-3; D not resolved. Germline assignment: CDR1 DFQATT and CDR2 SNEGSKA (reference sequence). CDR3 length equals 10 residues. Trimming took off 5 bases at V and 1 base at J, with 1 base between the two ends. The CDR3 reads CSARTDTQYF. DNA of the CDR3: TGCAGTGCTCGCACAGATACGCAGTATTTT.

The V and J genes are TRBV28 and TRBJ2-4; D may be TRBD1 (6 bases). CDR1 and CDR2 (germline): MDHEN, SYDVKM. The CDR3 is 14 residues long. V lost 3 bases to trimming and J lost 8 bases, with 14 bases between them. The CDR3 coding sequence is TGTGCCAGCAGTTTCGTACAGGGAGTTGACATTCAGTACTTC. Residues: CASSFVQGVDIQYF. The whole variable domain, remainder taken from reference TRBV28 and TRBJ2-4, is DVKVTQSSRYLVKRTGEKVFLECVQDMDHENMFWYRQDPGLGLRLIYFSYDVKMKEKGDIPEGYSVSREKKERFSLILESASTNQTSMYLCASSFVQGVDIQYFGAGTRLSVL.

The chain carries TRBV5-1 and TRBJ1-1; no reliable D call. Trimming pared 3 bases from V and 1 base from J, leaving 16 bases between. The CDR3 is 16 residues long. Germline CDR1 SGHRS, CDR2 YFSETQ. This CDR3 is CASSWARKNANTEAFF. CDR3 bases: TGCGCCAGCAGCTGGGCCAGGAAGAATGCGAACACTGAAGCTTTCTTT.

The genes are TRBV19 and TRBJ2-6; the D is unclear. Germline V gene lookup returns CDR1 LNHDA and CDR2 SQIVND (reference sequence). This CDR3 spans 14 amino acids. Trimming pared 6 bases from V and 0 bases from J, leaving 6 bases between. Written as DNA, the CDR3 is TGTGCCAGTAGGACCTTCTCTGGGGCCAACGTCCTGACTTTC. As protein: CASRTFSGANVLTF.

The rearrangement uses TRBV5-4 and TRBJ2-2; 9 positions match TRBD1. CDR1 and CDR2 (germline): SGHNT, YYREEE (reference sequence). The CDR3 has 14 amino acids. V shed 3 bases, J shed 5 bases, and the junction held 2 bases outside the gene matches. This CDR3 is CASSWDRVTGELFF. Here the CDR3 DNA reads TGTGCCAGCAGCTGGGACAGGGTTACCGGGGAGCTGTTTTTT.

V is TRBV5-4 and J is TRBJ2-1, with 8 bases that match TRBD2. CDR1 and CDR2 from the germline V gene are SGHNT and YYREEE (reference sequence). The junction had 14 bases not matched to a gene; V was cut back by 5 bases and J by 7 bases. This CDR3 has 16 amino acids. Here the CDR3 DNA reads TGTGCCAGCAGGATAACCGGGACTAGGAACATAAATGAGCAGTTCTTC. It is translated as CASRITGTRNINEQFF.

The V call is TRBV19, the J call TRBJ2-7, with 11 bases fitting TRBD2. CDR3 length: 14 amino acids. Germline lookup yields CDR1 LNHDA and CDR2 SQIVND (reference sequence). The trim removed 5 bases at V and 3 bases at J, leaving 3 bases unmatched. The CDR3 bases are TGTGCCAGTAGTCTAGCGGGAGGAGACTACGAGCAGTACTTC. This sequence encodes CASSLAGGDYEQYF.

This sequence joins TRBV19 and TRBJ2-7; tentatively, D is TRBD2 (5 bases). The CDR3 totals 13 residues. Trimming took off 7 bases at V and 3 bases at J, with 13 bases between the two ends. Germline lookup yields CDR1 LNHDA and CDR2 SQIVND (reference sequence). CDR3 nucleotide sequence: TGTGCCAGTAAGCCAGGAGGTGTCTACGAGCAGTACTTC. It specifies CASKPGGVYEQYF.

The chain joins TRBV5-5 to TRBJ2-1; TRBD1 aligns across 8 bases. With 4 bases clipped from V and 7 bases from J, the junction kept 10 bases outside the gene matches. The CDR3 loop spans 15 amino acids. Germline V gene data show CDR1 as SGHKS and CDR2 as YYEKEE (reference sequence). The CDR3 region has the DNA TGTGCCAGCAGCCACCCCGCAGGGGGCCAGAATGAGCAGTTCTTC. The encoded protein is CASSHPAGGQNEQFF.

The chain is built from TRBV15 and TRBJ2-6; 8 positions agree with TRBD2. Per germline, CDR1 LNHNV and CDR2 YYDKDF (reference sequence). After removal of 0 bases from V and 3 bases from J, the junction contained 4 bases not matched to a gene. The length of the CDR3 is 17 residues. The CDR3 region is CATSREGAGVGANVLTF. CDR3 bases: TGTGCCACCAGCAGAGAAGGAGCGGGAGTTGGGGCCAACGTCCTGACTTTC. The variable domain in full, completed from reference TRBV15 and TRBJ2-6, reads DAMVIQNPRYQVTQFGKPVTLSCSQTLNHNVMYWYQQKSSQAPKLLFHYYDKDFNNEADTPDNFQSRRPNTSFCFLDIRSPGLGDTAMYLCATSREGAGVGANVLTFGAGSRLTVL.

This chain links TRBV7-8 with TRBJ2-5; D perhaps matches TRBD1 (6 bases). V lost 7 bases and J lost 1, with 16 bases in between. Germline loops: CDR1 SGHVS, CDR2 FQNEAQ. This CDR3 spans 15 amino acids. DNA of the CDR3: TGTGCCAGCACTCCAATTCTGGGGGCCCAAGAGACCCAGTACTTC. It specifies CASTPILGAQETQYF.

As for this clone: Compared with germline, one end of the junction differs, possibly owing to a read error. V is TRBV7-9 and J is TRBJ2-5, with D perhaps matching TRBD2 (5 bases). This CDR3 contains 15 residues. Germline CDR1 SEHNR, CDR2 FQNEAQ (reference sequence). The CDR3 region has the DNA TGTGCCAGCAGCTTAGTTCGGACGGGAAAAGAGACCCAATACTTC. This translates into CASSLVRTGKETQYF.

The chain employs TRBV6-5 and TRBJ1-4, with a tentative D call TRBD1 (5 bases). The V gene lost 8 bases and the J gene lost 10 bases, with 20 bases spanning the gap. The CDR3 is made up of 14 amino acids. The germline gives CDR1 MNHEY, CDR2 SVGAGI. CDR3 residues: CASAPGLASGKLFF. CDR3 coding DNA: TGTGCCAGCGCACCGGGGCTAGCGAGCGGAAAACTGTTTTTT.

This chain joins TRBV7-6 and TRBJ2-7; 11 bases agree with TRBD2. Losses at the gene ends were 1 base for V and 3 bases for J; bases not matched to a gene: 2. The CDR3 is 15 residues long. CDR1 and CDR2 from the germline V gene are SGHVS and FNYEAQ. The CDR3 reads CASSLVAGGNYEQYF. The DNA of the CDR3 is TGTGCCAGCAGCTTAGTAGCGGGAGGGAACTACGAGCAGTACTTC.

The chain is built from TRBV19 and TRBJ1-1; D gene unclear. Germline CDR1 and CDR2: LNHDA and SQIVND (reference sequence). The CDR3 length is 13 residues. Trimming left V 4 bases short and J 0 bases short, with 6 bases between. This chain's CDR3 is CASSNQLNTEAFF. Here the CDR3 DNA reads TGTGCCAGTAGTAACCAGTTGAACACTGAAGCTTTCTTT.

The chain is built from TRBV5-1 and TRBJ1-1; 8 positions match TRBD1. The CDR3 consists of 15 residues. Germline loops: CDR1 SGHRS, CDR2 YFSETQ. V dropped 4 bases and J dropped 5; count of bases not matched to a gene: 10. For the CDR3, the DNA is TGCGCCAGCAGCCCGCGGGAGGACAGGGAGACTGAAGCTTTCTTT. Protein: CASSPREDRETEAFF. Full variable domain (missing parts from reference TRBV5-1 and TRBJ1-1): KAGVTQTPRYLIKTRGQQVTLSCSPISGHRSVSWYQQTPGQGLQFLFEYFSETQRNKGNFPGRFSGRQFSNSRSEMNVSTLELGDSALYLCASSPREDRETEAFFGQGTRLTVV.